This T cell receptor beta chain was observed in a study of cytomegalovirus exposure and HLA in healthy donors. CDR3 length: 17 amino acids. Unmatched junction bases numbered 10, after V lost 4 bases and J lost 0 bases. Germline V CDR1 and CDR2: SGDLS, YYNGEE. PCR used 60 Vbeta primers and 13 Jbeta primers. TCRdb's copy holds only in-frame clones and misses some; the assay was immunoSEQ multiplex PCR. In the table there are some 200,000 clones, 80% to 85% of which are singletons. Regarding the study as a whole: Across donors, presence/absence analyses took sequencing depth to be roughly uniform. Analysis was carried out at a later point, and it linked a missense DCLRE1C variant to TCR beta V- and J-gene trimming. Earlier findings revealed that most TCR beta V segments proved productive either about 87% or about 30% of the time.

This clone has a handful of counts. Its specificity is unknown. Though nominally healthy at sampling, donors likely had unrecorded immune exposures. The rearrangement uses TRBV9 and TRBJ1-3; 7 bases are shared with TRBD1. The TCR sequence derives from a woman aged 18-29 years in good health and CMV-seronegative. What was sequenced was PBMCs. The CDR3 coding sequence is TGTGCCAGCAGCCTTTCTCCGGGACAGAGCTCTGGAAACACCATATATTTT. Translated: CASSLSPGQSSGNTIYF.